The 18 T cell receptor beta chains reported below all come from one sample, sequenced in a study of metastatic and nonmetastatic thyroid tumors. Through MiXCR, TCRdb re-clonotyped the PCR reads. Seen here are 30,000 or so clones, around 30% observed once, and the top ten hold more than 25%. Thyroid surgery was performed in patients who had received no treatment beforehand. The sample comprised blood. The receptors shown here come from a female donor with papillary thyroid cancer or a benign thyroid nodule (not recorded which). Some clones in this sample may be carry-over from other donors' samples.

The chain links TRBV4-3 to TRBJ1-5; weak D call: TRBD1 (5 bases). The CDR3 is 16 amino acids. Germline CDR1 LGHNA, CDR2 YSLEER. V was clipped by 2 bases and J by 4 bases, with 15 bases between them. The CDR3 bases are TGCGCCAGCAGCCAACTTTATGGGGCAGCTAATCAGCCCCAGCATTTT. It yields the protein CASSQLYGAANQPQHF.

In its sample, this clone was seen many times. The chain is built from TRBV27 and TRBJ2-1, with D maybe TRBD2 (6 bases). CDR1 is MNHEY and CDR2 is SMNVEV in the germline V gene (reference sequence). This CDR3 is built from 11 residues. V was shortened by 7 bases and J by 10 bases, with 11 bases between the two germline ends. CDR3 amino acids: CASNGGAEQFF. The DNA of the CDR3 is TGTGCCAGCAATGGCGGGGCGGAGCAGTTCTTC.

This clone was recorded at least ten times. This chain links TRBV20-1 with TRBJ2-7, with 14 bases aligning to TRBD2. This CDR3 contains 19 residues. Germline CDR1 reads DFQATT; CDR2 reads SNEGSKA (reference sequence). J lost 5 bases, V lost 1 base, and 16 bases had no gene match. DNA for the CDR3: TGCAGTGCTAGAGCCACCTTGACTAGCGGGAGGGCCTTTGAGAACGAGCAGTACTTC. It encodes CSARATLTSGRAFENEQYF.

This clone came up a few times. This rearrangement joins TRBV2 to TRBJ2-7; TRBD1 is a possible D gene (6 bases). CDR3 size: 14 residues. Germline CDR1 SNHLY, CDR2 FYNNEI. V was trimmed by 6 bases and J by 4 bases, leaving 16 bases between them. Here the CDR3 DNA reads TGTGCCAGCAGGAAAACAGGGCCCCTATACGAGCAGTACTTC. Translation: CASRKTGPLYEQYF.

This clone was picked up many times. The chain couples TRBV6-1 to TRBJ1-5, with TRBD1 matching over 8 bases. With V trimmed by 5 bases and J by 0 bases, 6 bases remained unmatched. The CDR3 is 16 residues long. The germline gives CDR1 MNHNS, CDR2 SASEGT. Here the CDR3 DNA reads TGTGCCAGCAGTTCGAAACAGGGGGATAGCAATCAGCCCCAGCATTTT. It encodes CASSSKQGDSNQPQHF.

This clone has just a few counts. The rearrangement uses TRBV6-1 and TRBJ2-3, with 8 positions matching TRBD1. The ends lost 2 bases at V and 4 bases at J; junction bases unmatched: 11. CDR3 length: 17 residues. Germline V gives CDR1 MNHNS, CDR2 SASEGT. The CDR3 region is CASSERKKGTGSDTQYF. The CDR3 nucleotides read TGTGCCAGCAGTGAAAGGAAGAAAGGGACAGGATCAGATACGCAGTATTTT.

This clone was counted ten times or more. The chain recombines TRBV3-1 with TRBJ1-6; D possibly corresponds to TRBD1 (6 bases). V was cut by 3 bases and J by 10 bases, with 13 bases left in between. Germline V gives CDR1 LGHDT, CDR2 YNNKEL (reference sequence). This CDR3 comprises 14 residues. For the CDR3, the DNA is TGTGCCAGCAGCCACGGACAGCACAACTCACCCCTCCACTTT. Its protein is CASSHGQHNSPLHF.

The rearrangement joins TRBV20-1 to TRBJ2-7; 7 bases agree with TRBD1. CDR3 size: 13 residues. Germline CDR1 and CDR2: DFQATT and SNEGSKA (reference sequence). Germline trimming cut 3 bases from V and 2 bases from J; bases unmatched to any gene: 4. CDR3 loop: CSARTGYAYEQYF. CDR3 nucleotide sequence: TGCAGTGCTAGGACAGGGTATGCCTACGAGCAGTACTTC.

This rearrangement joins TRBV15 to TRBJ2-3; maybe TRBD2 (6 bases). The V gene's germline CDR1 is LNHNV and CDR2 YYDKDF (reference sequence). V dropped 4 bases and J dropped 4 bases, with 27 bases sitting between them. The CDR3 contains 19 residues. Here the CDR3 DNA reads TGTGCCACCAGCATAGATCTGTCCAGGCTAGCGCGAGTTTCAGATACGCAGTATTTT. The encoded protein is CATSIDLSRLARVSDTQYF.

This clone was picked up many times. The chain links TRBV6-1 to TRBJ1-4; tentative D call: TRBD1 (5 bases). In germline, CDR1 is MNHNS, CDR2 SASEGT. The CDR3 is made up of 15 amino acids. Trimming removed 6 bases from V and 8 bases from J, with 19 bases in between. The CDR3 sequence is CASSPGTGQEEKLFF. The CDR3 DNA reads as TGTGCCAGCAGCCCCGGGACCGGGCAGGAAGAAAAACTGTTTTTT.

This clone was seen ten or more times. The V and J genes are TRBV19 and TRBJ2-2, with D uncertain. Trimming stripped 6 bases from V and 0 bases from J, with 17 bases between. This CDR3 contains 17 residues. Germline loops: CDR1 LNHDA, CDR2 SQIVND (reference sequence). The CDR3 region has the DNA TGTGCCAGTAGGCGAAACGTAGGAGTTGCGAACACCGGGGAGCTGTTTTTT. Protein sequence: CASRRNVGVANTGELFF.

At least ten counts were recorded for this clone. The chain uses TRBV20-1 and TRBJ2-1, with D perhaps being TRBD1 or TRBD2 (6 bases each). CDR1 and CDR2 from the germline V gene are DFQATT and SNEGSKA (reference sequence). V was pared by 5 bases and J by 1 base, with 15 bases between. The CDR3 extends over 15 amino acids. CDR3 nucleotide sequence: TGCAGTGCTGGCGAGGGGGGTAAATCCTACAATGAGCAGTTCTTC. Translated: CSAGEGGKSYNEQFF.

The chain has TRBV30 and TRBJ2-5, with D tentatively TRBD2 (6 bases). V lost 6 bases, J lost 5 bases, and 16 bases lay in between. The CDR3 runs 13 residues. CDR1 and CDR2 from the germline V gene are GTSNPN and SVGIG (reference sequence). For the CDR3, the DNA is TGTGCCTGTAGTCCTCCACGGGGGGAGACCCAGTACTTC. Translating gives CACSPPRGETQYF.

In this sample, this clone turned up many times. The chain links TRBV20-1 to TRBJ2-7, with 9 bases aligning to TRBD1. Germline CDR1 DFQATT, CDR2 SNEGSKA (reference sequence). V trimming: 5 bases; J trimming: 3 bases; junction bases outside the gene matches: 5. The CDR3 contains 13 residues. The CDR3 loop reads CSAGGQGLYEQYF. DNA for the CDR3: TGCAGTGCTGGGGGACAGGGCCTCTACGAGCAGTACTTC.

This clone was observed a single time. Since no conserved phenylalanine or tryptophan closes the CDR3, a read error is the likely cause. The chain combines TRBV30 with TRBJ1-1; 7 bases align to TRBD1. The V gene's germline CDR1 is GTSNPN and CDR2 SVGIG (reference sequence). This CDR3 has 14 amino acids. The CDR3 protein is CAWRGDSLNSEAFL. In DNA form, the CDR3 reads TGTGCCTGGAGGGGGGACAGTCTAAACAGTGAAGCTTTCTTA.

This clone was picked up many times. It may be a read error: a sequence one base away is much more abundant. The V gene is TRBV5-8, the J gene TRBJ2-7; 12 nucleotides align to TRBD1. V dropped 4 bases and J dropped 7; count of bases not matched to a gene: 9. There are 15 residues in the CDR3. Germline V gene data show CDR1 as SGHTS and CDR2 as YDEGEE. For the CDR3, the DNA is TGTGCCAGCAGCGTCCGGGACAGGGGGCGTCGGGAGCAGTACTTC. Its protein is CASSVRDRGRREQYF.

Ten or more counts support this clone. The rearrangement links TRBV4-2 to TRBJ1-3, with D possibly TRBD1 on 5 matching bases. CDR1 and CDR2 from the germline V gene are LGHNA and YNFKEQ. V shed 1 base and J shed 8 bases, with 9 bases lying between them. This CDR3 spans 13 amino acids. Here the CDR3 reads CASSQGGMDTIYF. CDR3 DNA sequence: TGTGCCAGCAGCCAAGGGGGGATGGACACCATATATTTT.

This clone was detected only a few times. This chain connects TRBV7-9 to TRBJ2-7; unclear D gene. Trimming left V 10 bases short and J 3 bases short, with 7 bases between. The CDR3 has 10 residues. Germline-derived CDR1 and CDR2 are SEHNR and FQNEAQ (reference sequence). The CDR3: CATGVYEQYF. The CDR3, as DNA: TGTGCCACCGGTGTCTACGAGCAGTACTTC. Full variable domain (missing parts from reference TRBV7-9 and TRBJ2-7): DTGVSQNPRHKITKRGQNVTFRCDPISEHNRLYWYRQTLGQGPEFLTYFQNEAQLEKSRLLSDRFSAERPKGSFSTLEIQRTEQGDSAMYLCATGVYEQYFGPGTRLTVT.